The next 2 T cell receptor beta chains were all read from a single sample in a study of T cells in women clearing cervical HPV infection. TCRdb's copy holds only in-frame clones and misses some; the assay was immunoSEQ multiplex PCR. This sample's table has fewer than 35,000 clones. The material sequenced was blood buffy coat. These receptors all come from a woman between 18 and 70 years old with a cervical HPV16 infection that either progressed to CIN3+ or cleared (not recorded which).

As regards this clone: The CDR3 end is not reached by the read, which stops 3 residues before it; the germline J gene fills it in. This chain uses TRBV7-3 with TRBJ1-4; TRBD1 is a possible D gene (6 bases). This CDR3 is 17 amino acids long. Germline V gives CDR1 SGHTA, CDR2 FQGTGA. The DNA read from the CDR3 is TGTGCCAGCAGCCCCAGAGGGGGGGGTGACTATAATTCACCA. This codes for CASSPRGGGDYNSP. The full CDR3 sequence reads CASSPRGGGDYNSPLFF.

In the case of this clone: Coverage ceases 3 residues before the CDR3 finishes, and the germline J gene fills in the end. The V and J genes are TRBV7-2 and TRBJ2-2, with D perhaps matching TRBD2 (6 bases). Germline V gene lookup returns CDR1 SGHTA and CDR2 FQGNSA. Trimming shortened V by 5 bases and J by 6 bases, and 13 bases separated the two germline ends. This CDR3 spans 14 amino acids. CDR3 region: CASSLTSWSGELFF. Incomplete CDR3 DNA: TGTGCCAGCAGCCTGACTAGTTGGTCCGGGGAG.